These 16 T cell receptor beta chains originate from one sample sequenced in a study of blood T cells in healthy people across ages. The use of a sample-barcoded 5' primer and a J-beta primer mix characterized a second PCR of 7 to 11 cycles. TCRdb re-called the 5' RACE reads with MiXCR, one entry per CDR3 protein. The sample consists of roughly 700,000 distinct CDR3 sequences, approximately 29% of them appearing once. Sequencing was performed on blood. The receptors come from a woman older than 75 in good health.

This clonotype came up many times. The chain combines TRBV5-1 with TRBJ1-2, with unresolved D. The CDR3 loop spans 14 amino acids. Germline V gives CDR1 SGHRS, CDR2 YFSETQ. The ends were cut back, 3 bases at V and 4 bases at J, with 13 bases in the middle. The CDR3 protein is CASSSPAGFYGYTF. The CDR3 nucleotides are TGCGCCAGCAGCTCCCCGGCGGGGTTCTATGGCTACACCTTC.

This rearrangement joins TRBV10-3 to TRBJ1-2; D may be TRBD1 (5 bases). This CDR3 has 12 residues. Germline CDR1 ENHRY, CDR2 SYGVKD. Trimming took off 6 bases at V and 10 bases at J, with 15 bases between the two ends. The CDR3 spells CAISQGEDDYTF. In DNA form, the CDR3 reads TGTGCCATCAGCCAGGGTGAGGATGACTACACCTTC.

The sample holds many counts of this clonotype. The chain uses TRBV6-8 and TRBJ2-7; D is perhaps TRBD1 or TRBD2 (5 bases each). V was clipped by 0 bases and J by 6 bases, with 18 bases between them. Germline CDR1 reads MNHGY; CDR2 reads SAAAGT. This CDR3 is 16 amino acids long. CDR3 sequence reads: CASSYSLGEPAGEQYF. CDR3 nucleotide sequence: TGTGCCAGCAGTTACTCGTTAGGGGAGCCCGCAGGCGAGCAGTACTTC.

With regard to this clonotype: An end of the junction differs from the germline gene, which may be a read error. The chain has TRBV12-3 or TRBV12-4 and TRBJ2-1; 11 nucleotides agree with TRBD2. The CDR3 contains 15 residues. The CDR3 reads CPSSFSGGVWDEQFF. The CDR3 DNA reads as TGTCCCAGCAGTTTTAGCGGGGGGGTCTGGGATGAGCAGTTCTTC.

This clonotype was counted ten times or more. The rearrangement joins TRBV6-6 to TRBJ1-2, with a possible D match to TRBD1 (6 bases). Per the germline V gene, CDR1 is MNHNY and CDR2 is SVGAGI (reference sequence). This CDR3 is 14 amino acids long. The V and J ends lost 3 bases and 6 bases respectively, with 14 bases between them. CDR3 coding DNA: TGTGCCAGCAGTTATCCCGACAGGCACGATGGCTACACCTTC. Its protein product is CASSYPDRHDGYTF.

This chain connects TRBV6-5 to TRBJ2-3; D possibly corresponds to TRBD2 (6 bases). Germline CDR1 MNHEY, CDR2 SVGAGI. The CDR3 spans 15 residues. The V end was cut by 3 bases, the J end by 6 bases, with 16 bases between. CDR3 sequence reads: CASSYGLAPSDTQYF. CDR3 nucleotides: TGTGCCAGCAGTTATGGGCTAGCGCCCTCGGATACGCAGTATTTT.

This clonotype was counted at least ten times. The chain employs TRBV4-1 and TRBJ2-3; 11 bases line up with TRBD2. CDR3 size: 15 residues. CDR1 is MGHRA and CDR2 is YSYEKL in the germline V gene. Trimming cost V 0 bases and J 5 bases; bases outside gene matches: 1. The CDR3: CASSQELAGVDTQYF. Written as DNA, the CDR3 is TGCGCCAGCAGCCAAGAACTAGCGGGGGTAGATACGCAGTATTTT.

This clonotype was seen repeatedly, ten times or more. The CDR3 DNA is TGTGCCAGCGCGAACCCAGGGGGCTTTGGCTACACCTTC. Its protein product is CASANPGGFGYTF. The V call is TRBV3-1, the J call TRBJ1-2; 8 bases are shared with TRBD1. Looked up from germline, CDR1 is LGHDT and CDR2 is YNNKEL (reference sequence). The ends lost 8 bases at V and 7 bases at J; junction bases unmatched: 9. This CDR3 has 13 amino acids.

At least ten counts were recorded for this clonotype. V gene TRBV24-1 combines with J gene TRBJ2-3; D is possibly TRBD1 (5 bases). Germline CDR1 and CDR2: KGHDR and SFDVKD. The germline V and J ends were trimmed by 3 bases and 4 bases, with 7 bases remaining between them. The CDR3 is made up of 13 amino acids. CDR3 DNA: TGTGCCACCAGTGATATCAGGGCAGATACGCAGTATTTT. Its protein product is CATSDIRADTQYF.

This chain joins TRBV7-2 and TRBJ2-7; the match to TRBD2 covers 8 bases. The CDR3 loop spans 15 amino acids. Germline trimming cut 5 bases from V and 13 bases from J; bases unmatched to any gene: 19. Per the germline V gene, CDR1 is SGHTA and CDR2 is FQGNSA. CDR3 sequence reads: CASSLHSSGAYERYF. In DNA form, the CDR3 reads TGTGCCAGCAGCCTACATAGTAGCGGGGCCTACGAGCGATACTTC.

Regarding this clonotype: A much more abundant neighbour one base away suggests this may be a read error. The rearrangement links TRBV4-3 to TRBJ2-1; D uncertain. Trimming pared 0 bases from V and 8 bases from J, leaving 14 bases between. The CDR3 spans 15 residues. CDR1 and CDR2 (germline): LGHNA, YSLEER. CDR3 protein: CASSQDRKSYDEQFF. CDR3 nucleotide sequence: TGCGCCAGCAGCCAAGATAGAAAGAGTTACGATGAGCAGTTCTTC.

This clonotype was counted many times. This rearrangement joins TRBV5-1 to TRBJ1-6; no reliable D call. V gave up 2 bases and J gave up 6 bases, with 9 bases separating them. CDR1 is SGHRS and CDR2 is YFSETQ in the germline V gene. CDR3 size: 14 residues. In DNA form, the CDR3 reads TGCGCCAGCAGCTTAGGAGAGACTAATTCACCCCTCCACTTT. Translated, it gives CASSLGETNSPLHF.

This clonotype was seen at least ten times. The chain uses TRBV7-3 and TRBJ2-3; D perhaps matches TRBD2 (7 bases). Germline V lookup: CDR1 SGHTA, CDR2 FQGTGA. The V end lost 1 base, the J end lost 4 bases, and 12 bases lay between the germline ends. The CDR3 sequence is 15 residues long. CDR3 sequence (DNA): TGTGCCAGCAGCTTAATCGGGGGGCCCGCAGATACGCAGTATTTT. Amino acids: CASSLIGGPADTQYF.

This clonotype was recorded a few times. The V gene is TRBV30, the J gene TRBJ1-1; TRBD1 matches at 9 bases. This CDR3 has 15 amino acids. V lost 1 base and J lost 5; bases outside the gene matches: 8. CDR1 GTSNPN and CDR2 SVGIG come from the germline V gene (reference sequence). As DNA, the CDR3 is TGTGCCTGGAGTGGAGCCGGGACAGGGAGAACTGAAGCTTTCTTT. Its protein product is CAWSGAGTGRTEAFF.

This sequence joins TRBV14 and TRBJ2-5; TRBD2 is a possible D gene (5 bases). The CDR3 totals 15 residues. V lost 0 bases, J lost 4 bases, and 12 bases lay in between. The germline gives CDR1 SGHDN, CDR2 FVKESK. CDR3 DNA: TGTGCCAGCAGCCAAGACCCGGGGTCAAGAGAGACCCAGTACTTC. It encodes CASSQDPGSRETQYF.

This clonotype was observed a handful of times. The chain joins TRBV20-1 to TRBJ1-1; D might be TRBD1 (5 bases). V lost 3 bases to trimming and J lost 3 bases, with 14 bases between them. CDR1 DFQATT and CDR2 SNEGSKA come from the germline V gene (reference sequence). The CDR3 extends over 14 amino acids. CDR3: CSARRGTLHTEAFF. Here the CDR3 DNA reads TGCAGTGCTAGGCGGGGGACCCTTCACACTGAAGCTTTCTTT.